This TCR beta chain was captured by sequencing in a study of blood T cell repertoires in COVID-19. The CDR3 is made up of 15 amino acids. In germline, CDR1 is KGHSH, CDR2 LQKENI. The V gene end was trimmed by 5 bases and the J gene end by 4 bases; junction bases not matched to a gene: 8. Source study methods: Amplification of reference gene primers was used by the study to estimate nucleated cell counts. Some clones are missing from TCRdb's copy, which holds only in-frame ones; the method was immunoSEQ multiplex PCR. V, J and clone size are those of that table, while D and trimming were read from the DNA. The sample consists of hundreds of thousands of clones, about 88% of them appearing once.

This receptor was taken from a man younger than 30 with COVID-19, enrolled during active disease. Sequenced: peripheral blood. The chain has TRBV18 and TRBJ2-3, with 8 bases that match TRBD2. The CDR3 DNA sequence: TGTGCCAGCTCAACAAGGACTAGCTTGGCAGATACGCAGTATTTT. Translated: CASSTRTSLADTQYF.